These 9 T cell receptor beta chains share one sample of origin, sequenced in a study of identical twins. TCRdb used MiXCR to reprocess the 5' RACE reads, holding one entry per CDR3 protein. The data hold about 100,000 distinct CDR3 sequences, with 5.9% observed a single time. The sequencing sample was made of memory T cells sorted from blood. All receptors come from a woman between 45 and 60 years old in good health.

This clonotype was counted ten times or more. The chain employs TRBV4-1 and TRBJ2-1, with a tentative D call TRBD1 (5 bases). Trimming cost V 0 bases and J 6 bases, with 18 bases left between them. Germline CDR1 MGHRA, CDR2 YSYEKL. The CDR3 is 17 amino acids. This chain's CDR3 is CASSQDGDSGEVNEQFF. Here the CDR3 DNA reads TGCGCCAGCAGCCAAGACGGCGACAGTGGCGAGGTCAATGAGCAGTTCTTC.

This clonotype was counted many times. The V call is TRBV19, the J call TRBJ2-3; 9 bases match TRBD2. V dropped 5 bases and J dropped 8; count of bases not matched to a gene: 8. This CDR3 has 14 residues. Per the germline V gene, CDR1 is LNHDA and CDR2 is SQIVND (reference sequence). CDR3 protein: CASSYSGRSRTQYF. The CDR3 DNA reads as TGTGCCAGTAGTTATAGCGGGAGATCTCGTACGCAGTATTTT.

This clonotype was seen more than once but under ten times. The chain couples TRBV20-1 to TRBJ2-3, with D perhaps assigned TRBD1 or TRBD2 (5 bases each). This CDR3 has 15 amino acids. Germline values: CDR1 DFQATT, CDR2 SNEGSKA (reference sequence). V was cut by 3 bases and J by 6 bases, with 19 bases left in between. The CDR3 DNA sequence: TGCAGTGCTAGTGTGGGGGTCGTCACTGAGGATACGCAGTATTTT. Translation: CSASVGVVTEDTQYF.

This clonotype has ten or more counts. The CDR3 coding sequence is TGTGCCAGCACCGTCGTCGGGGGGACAGAGACCCAGTACTTC. Its translation is CASTVVGGTETQYF. V gene TRBV28 combines with J gene TRBJ2-5, with 7 bases that match TRBD2. Germline CDR1 MDHEN, CDR2 SYDVKM. The CDR3 has 14 residues. Trimming took 7 bases from V and 4 from J; bases not matched to a gene: 9.

This clonotype was seen just once. The CDR3 DNA follows: TGTGCCAGCAGCTTAGTGAGGGCTAGCGGGAATGGTGAGACCCAGTACTTC. This translates into CASSLVRASGNGETQYF. The V gene is TRBV11-2, the J gene TRBJ2-5, with TRBD2 identical over 9 bases. The junction had 11 bases not matched to a gene; V was cut back by 1 base and J by 5 bases. Germline CDR1 SGHAT, CDR2 FQNNGV. The CDR3 runs to 17 residues.

At least ten counts were recorded for this clonotype. The CDR3 loop is CASSLGGFRELFF. The CDR3, as DNA: TGTGCCAGCAGTTTAGGGGGTTTCCGGGAGCTGTTTTTT. This chain links TRBV12-3 or TRBV12-4 with TRBJ2-2; D is ambiguous. V was pared by 1 base and J by 9 bases, with 9 bases between. The CDR3 extends over 13 amino acids.

This clonotype was observed a few times. The chain recombines TRBV5-4 with TRBJ1-1; D is unresolved. Per germline, CDR1 SGHNT and CDR2 YYREEE (reference sequence). The CDR3 spans 13 residues. V was shortened by 0 bases and J by 3 bases, with 6 bases between the two germline ends. DNA of the CDR3: TGTGCCAGCAGCTTGGACGGGGACACTGAAGCTTTCTTT. Translating it yields CASSLDGDTEAFF.

In this sample, this clonotype turned up many times. The chain couples TRBV29-1 to TRBJ2-7; maybe TRBD2 (6 bases). Germline CDR1 SQVTM, CDR2 ANQGSEA. The CDR3 is 13 residues long. V shed 1 base and J shed 6 bases, with 13 bases lying between them. The CDR3 DNA follows: TGCAGCGTTGAAGGGGGGACTGGGGGCGAGCAGTACTTC. Protein: CSVEGGTGGEQYF.

This clonotype has more than one count but fewer than ten. This chain uses TRBV10-3 with TRBJ1-2, with unresolved D. V shed 0 bases and J shed 7 bases, with 12 bases lying between them. In germline, CDR1 is ENHRY, CDR2 SYGVKD. The CDR3 runs 14 residues. The chain's CDR3 is CAISESTFGVGYTF. The CDR3 DNA reads as TGTGCCATCAGTGAGTCGACCTTCGGGGTTGGCTACACCTTC.